The 29 T cell receptor beta chains listed next were all sequenced from one sample in a study of blood T cell repertoires in COVID-19. Repertoires were generated with immunoSEQ multiplex PCR, while TCRdb's copy carries only in-frame clones and drops some. The data hold about 27,000 clones, with roughly 88% observed a single time. Sample: peripheral blood. All receptors derive from a woman between 45 and 60 years old with active COVID-19.

This chain connects TRBV6-6 to TRBJ1-6; 10 bases align to TRBD1. Per the germline V gene, CDR1 is MNHNY and CDR2 is SVGAGI (reference sequence). The CDR3 length is 15 residues. After removal of 1 base from V and 14 bases from J, the junction contained 8 bases not matched to a gene. CDR3 region: CASSYWPGQGTSLHF. CDR3 bases: TGTGCCAGCAGTTACTGGCCGGGACAGGGGACTTCCCTCCACTTT.

This chain links TRBV6-2 or TRBV6-3 with TRBJ2-1; unclear D gene. This CDR3 has 17 residues. The V and J ends lost 0 bases and 0 bases respectively, with 12 bases between them. Germline assignment: CDR1 MNHEY and CDR2 SVGEGT. In DNA, the CDR3 is TGTGCCAGCAGTTACTCGAACCCAGGTCACTCCTACAATGAGCAGTTCTTC. Translated, it gives CASSYSNPGHSYNEQFF.

As for this clone: At one of its ends the junction is not consistent with the germline gene, which may arise from a read error. This rearrangement joins TRBV7-7 to TRBJ2-2; D unresolved. This CDR3 spans 16 amino acids. In germline, CDR1 is SSHAT, CDR2 FNYEAQ (reference sequence). The CDR3 DNA is TGTGCTAGCAGCAAAGGTTCGGGTAGAGGAACCGGGGAGCTGTTTTTT. As protein: CASSKGSGRGTGELFF.

Only one count was recorded for this clone. The chain is built from TRBV6-5 and TRBJ2-1; maybe TRBD1 (5 bases). From germline, CDR1 is MNHEY and CDR2 SVGAGI. V lost 9 bases and J lost 2, with 11 bases in between. This CDR3 comprises 13 residues. Here the CDR3 reads CASTPGPYNEQFF. As DNA, the CDR3 is TGTGCCAGTACTCCAGGGCCCTACAATGAGCAGTTCTTC.

V usage is TRBV30 and J usage is TRBJ1-1, with D perhaps TRBD1 (5 bases). The CDR3 length is 13 residues. Trimming left V 5 bases short and J 1 base short, with 11 bases between. Germline CDR1 reads GTSNPN; CDR2 reads SVGIG (reference sequence). The CDR3 DNA reads as TGTGCCTGGTCCCAGGGTGAGAACACTGAAGCTTTCTTT. Encoded protein: CAWSQGENTEAFF.

The chain is built from TRBV5-4 and TRBJ1-2, with 8 positions matching TRBD1. This CDR3 spans 13 amino acids. The germline V gene has CDR1 SGHNT and CDR2 YYREEE (reference sequence). J gave up 5 bases and V 5 bases, and 5 bases lay outside the gene matches. CDR3 DNA sequence: TGTGCCAGCAGGATGACAGGGGCTTATGGCTACACCTTC. This encodes CASRMTGAYGYTF.

The V call is TRBV3-1 (or the pseudogene TRBV3-2), the J call TRBJ1-6; tentatively, D is TRBD1 (5 bases). The CDR3 has 16 residues. Looked up from germline, CDR1 is LGHDT and CDR2 is YNNKEL (reference sequence). Trimming shortened V by 0 bases and J by 9 bases, and 15 bases separated the two germline ends. CDR3 in amino acids: CASSQDLAGQVSPLHF. CDR3 sequence (DNA): TGTGCCAGCAGCCAAGACCTCGCAGGGCAGGTTTCACCCCTCCACTTT.

The rearrangement uses TRBV5-1 and TRBJ1-1; a possible D gene is TRBD1 (5 bases). V was shortened by 0 bases and J by 5 bases, with 11 bases between the two germline ends. Germline V lookup: CDR1 SGHRS, CDR2 YFSETQ. The CDR3 consists of 14 residues. CDR3 DNA sequence: TGCGCCAGCAGCTTGGGGAGGGAGGGGACTGAAGCTTTCTTT. As protein: CASSLGREGTEAFF.

The chain links TRBV10-1 to TRBJ2-7, with 10 bases that match TRBD2. Losses at the gene ends were 4 bases for V and 4 bases for J; bases not matched to a gene: 1. The CDR3 runs to 13 residues. The germline gives CDR1 WNHNN, CDR2 SYGVQD (reference sequence). The CDR3 is CASSASGSYEQYF. CDR3 bases: TGCGCCAGCAGTGCTAGCGGGAGTTACGAGCAGTACTTC.

This clone was observed a few times. This chain links TRBV29-1 with TRBJ1-2, with 12 bases that match TRBD1. This CDR3 is built from 14 residues. CDR1 SQVTM and CDR2 ANQGSEA come from the germline V gene. Trimming cost V 3 bases and J 2 bases; bases outside gene matches: 1. This chain's CDR3 is CSVEGQGANYGYTF. For the CDR3, the DNA is TGCAGCGTTGAGGGACAGGGGGCGAACTATGGCTACACCTTC.

The chain joins TRBV19 to TRBJ1-5; D call uncertain. The germline V gene encodes CDR1 LNHDA and CDR2 SQIVND (reference sequence). This CDR3 is built from 14 residues. The V end was cut by 3 bases, the J end by 2 bases, with 8 bases between. The CDR3 spells CASSIPGGNQPQHF. The CDR3 DNA is TGTGCCAGTAGTATCCCCGGAGGCAATCAGCCCCAGCATTTT. The variable domain in full, with the rest retrieved from reference TRBV19 and TRBJ1-5, is DGGITQSPKYLFRKEGQNVTLSCEQNLNHDAMYWYRQDPGQGLRLIYYSQIVNDFQKGDIAEGYSVSREKKESFPLTVTSAQKNPTAFYLCASSIPGGNQPQHFGDGTRLSIL.

By share, this clone ranks as medium-sized. The chain has TRBV27 and TRBJ1-4; D unresolved. V lost 8 bases and J lost 8, with 12 bases in between. The CDR3 has 12 residues. CDR1 is MNHEY and CDR2 is SMNVEV in the germline V gene (reference sequence). DNA for the CDR3: TGTGCCAGCTCCTCCCTCGGGGAAAAACTGTTTTTT. Its protein is CASSSLGEKLFF.

The chain combines TRBV25-1 with TRBJ1-2; D gene uncertain. The CDR3 runs to 13 residues. V was trimmed by 4 bases and J by 6 bases, leaving 12 bases between them. Germline V CDR1 and CDR2: MGHDK, SYGVNS. The CDR3 loop is CASSAGFSDGYTF. CDR3 bases: TGTGCCAGCAGTGCCGGGTTTTCTGATGGCTACACCTTC.

The chain employs TRBV18 and TRBJ1-1; D is perhaps TRBD1 (5 bases). Trimming cost V 6 bases and J 0 bases, with 20 bases left between them. The CDR3 is 17 amino acids. The V gene's germline CDR1 is KGHSH and CDR2 LQKENI. CDR3 region: CASSTKGRGTMNTEAFF. CDR3 coding DNA: TGTGCCAGCTCCACCAAGGGGCGAGGAACCATGAACACTGAAGCTTTCTTT.

V and J are TRBV18 and TRBJ1-4; D might be TRBD1 (6 bases). Germline V gives CDR1 KGHSH, CDR2 LQKENI. V was pared by 1 base and J by 6 bases, with 15 bases between. The CDR3 length is 16 residues. In nucleotides, the CDR3 is TGTGCCAGCTCACCACTTCTCTTGGGGGCCGATGAAAAACTGTTTTTT. Translation gives CASSPLLLGADEKLFF.

The V call is TRBV27, the J call TRBJ2-1; D is undetermined. Trimming stripped 5 bases from V and 3 bases from J, with 11 bases between. The CDR3 spans 14 residues. Germline V gene lookup returns CDR1 MNHEY and CDR2 SMNVEV (reference sequence). This CDR3 reads CASSHSDNYNEQFF. CDR3 bases: TGTGCCAGCAGTCACTCAGACAACTACAATGAGCAGTTCTTC.

CDR3 sequence (DNA): TGTGCCAGCAGCCTGATACTCGGGAGTCAAGGGGGCTACACCTTC. Residues: CASSLILGSQGGYTF. The chain is built from TRBV14 and TRBJ1-2, with D unclear. The CDR3 length is 15 residues. V shed 4 bases and J shed 8 bases, with 20 bases lying between them. Germline assignment: CDR1 SGHDN and CDR2 FVKESK. The entire variable domain, with the rest obtained from reference TRBV14 and TRBJ1-2, is as follows: EAGVTQFPSHSVIEKGQTVTLRCDPISGHDNLYWYRRVMGKEIKFLLHFVKESKQDESGMPNNRFLAERTGGTYSTLKVQPAELEDSGVYFCASSLILGSQGGYTFGSGTRLTVV.

The rearrangement links TRBV7-9 to TRBJ2-7; 9 nucleotides agree with TRBD1. V lost 7 bases, J lost 3 bases, and 4 bases stayed unmatched. The CDR3 has 13 residues. From germline, CDR1 is SEHNR and CDR2 FQNEAQ (reference sequence). The CDR3 region is CASTQTGGYEQYF. CDR3 DNA sequence: TGTGCCAGCACCCAGACAGGGGGCTACGAGCAGTACTTC.

The chain uses TRBV2 and TRBJ2-2, with 12 bases lining up with TRBD2. This CDR3 region has 15 residues. Germline-derived CDR1 and CDR2 are SNHLY and FYNNEI. V lost 8 bases and J lost 4; bases outside the gene matches: 5. The CDR3 DNA reads TGTGCCAGCTCTCTAGCGGGAGGGTCCACCGGGGAGCTGTTTTTT. Protein: CASSLAGGSTGELFF.

The genes are TRBV5-1 and TRBJ2-7; tentative D call: TRBD1 (5 bases). The CDR3 spans 14 residues. V lost 0 bases to trimming and J lost 3 bases, with 10 bases between them. The germline V gene has CDR1 SGHRS and CDR2 YFSETQ. CDR3 nucleotide sequence: TGCGCCAGCAGCTTGGCAGCAGGGTACTACGAGCAGTACTTC. Residues: CASSLAAGYYEQYF.

V and J are TRBV28 and TRBJ1-1; TRBD1 is a possible D gene (5 bases). The V end was cut by 10 bases, the J end by 3 bases, with 9 bases between. The CDR3 is 11 amino acids. CDR1 is MDHEN and CDR2 is SYDVKM in the germline V gene. CDR3 loop: CAIGGYTEAFF. As DNA, the CDR3 is TGTGCCATCGGGGGGTACACTGAAGCTTTCTTT.

V usage is TRBV6-4 and J usage is TRBJ2-3; D not resolved. In germline, CDR1 is MRHNA, CDR2 SNTAGT. This CDR3 contains 9 residues. V was trimmed by 10 bases and J by 8 bases, leaving 7 bases between them. The CDR3, as DNA: TGTGCCAACTTTCTTACGCAGTATTTT. It is translated as CANFLTQYF.

The chain uses TRBV28 and TRBJ1-6; TRBD1 might be the D (5 bases). Germline CDR1 reads MDHEN; CDR2 reads SYDVKM. This CDR3 spans 14 amino acids. Trimming shortened V by 4 bases and J by 7 bases, and 11 bases separated the two germline ends. The chain's CDR3 is CASSWGVENSPLHF. The CDR3 coding sequence is TGTGCCAGCAGTTGGGGGGTTGAGAATTCACCCCTCCACTTT.

The rearrangement links TRBV10-1 to TRBJ2-3, with TRBD1 matching 11 bases. This CDR3 comprises 15 residues. Germline assignment: CDR1 WNHNN and CDR2 SYGVQD (reference sequence). V shed 3 bases, J shed 2 bases, and the junction held 1 base outside the gene matches. CDR3 amino acids: CASSEGQGATDTQYF. The CDR3 coding sequence is TGCGCCAGCAGTGAAGGACAGGGGGCCACAGATACGCAGTATTTT.

The V call is TRBV5-1, the J call TRBJ1-2; 8 positions agree with TRBD1. The CDR3 runs to 19 residues. Trimming cost V 1 base and J 4 bases; bases outside gene matches: 18. Germline assignment: CDR1 SGHRS and CDR2 YFSETQ. In DNA form, the CDR3 reads TGCGCCAGCAGCTTGACATCCCCAGGGACAGGATTAAGGAGCTATGGCTACACCTTC. This translates into CASSLTSPGTGLRSYGYTF.

The chain links TRBV28 to TRBJ1-4; the match to TRBD1 covers 10 bases. CDR3 length: 14 residues. Per germline, CDR1 MDHEN and CDR2 SYDVKM. V was clipped by 2 bases and J by 8 bases; unmatched bases: 2. The CDR3 nucleotides are TGTGCCAGCAGTTTAGGGACAGGGGTCGAAAAACTGTTTTTT. Amino acid sequence: CASSLGTGVEKLFF.

The rearrangement joins TRBV5-1 to TRBJ1-1; D possibly corresponds to TRBD1 (6 bases). CDR3 size: 15 residues. Trimming cost V 4 bases and J 4 bases, with 17 bases left between them. Germline V gene lookup returns CDR1 SGHRS and CDR2 YFSETQ. As DNA, the CDR3 is TGCGCCAGCAGCCCCCGGGGGGCGTCGGGCACTGAAGCTTTCTTT. Amino acids: CASSPRGASGTEAFF. The full variable domain, completed using reference TRBV5-1 and TRBJ1-1, is KAGVTQTPRYLIKTRGQQVTLSCSPISGHRSVSWYQQTPGQGLQFLFEYFSETQRNKGNFPGRFSGRQFSNSRSEMNVSTLELGDSALYLCASSPRGASGTEAFFGQGTRLTVV.

The chain is built from TRBV15 and TRBJ1-3; 7 positions match TRBD1. Germline trimming cut 0 bases from V and 6 bases from J; bases unmatched to any gene: 5. The germline CDR1 and CDR2 sequences are LNHNV and YYDKDF (reference sequence). This CDR3 comprises 15 residues. The CDR3 reads CATSRDLEGANTIYF. The CDR3 DNA is TGTGCCACCAGCAGAGATCTGGAGGGGGCAAACACCATATATTTT.

The chain employs TRBV3-1 (or the pseudogene TRBV3-2) and TRBJ2-1, with 8 bases fitting TRBD2. With V trimmed by 3 bases and J by 5 bases, 6 bases remained unmatched. CDR3 length: 15 amino acids. Germline loops: CDR1 LGHDT, CDR2 YNNKEL (reference sequence). The CDR3 coding sequence is TGTGCCAGCAGCCACAAACCGGGACTAGACAATGAGCAGTTCTTC. Translating it yields CASSHKPGLDNEQFF.